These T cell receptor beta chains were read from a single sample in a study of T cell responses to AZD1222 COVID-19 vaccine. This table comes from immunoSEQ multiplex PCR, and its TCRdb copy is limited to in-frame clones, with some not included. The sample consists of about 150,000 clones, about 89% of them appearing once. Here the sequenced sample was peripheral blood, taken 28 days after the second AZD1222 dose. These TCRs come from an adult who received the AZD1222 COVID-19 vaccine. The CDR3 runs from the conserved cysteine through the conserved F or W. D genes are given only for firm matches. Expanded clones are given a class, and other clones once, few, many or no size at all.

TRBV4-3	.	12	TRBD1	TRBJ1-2	CASQGAQSGYTF	TGCGCCAGTCAGGGGGCGCAGTCCGGCTACACCTTC
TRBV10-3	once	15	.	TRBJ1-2	CAISESREANYGYTF	TGTGCCATCAGTGAGTCTCGGGAAGCTAACTATGGCTACACCTTC
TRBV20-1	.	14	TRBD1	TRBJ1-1	CSASTIDRGTEAFF	TGCAGTGCCAGTACTATAGACAGGGGGACTGAAGCTTTCTTT
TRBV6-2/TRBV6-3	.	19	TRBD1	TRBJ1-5	CASSYLGKPGTDPNQPQHF	TGTGCCAGCAGTTACCTCGGAAAGCCCGGGACAGATCCAAATCAGCCCCAGCATTTT
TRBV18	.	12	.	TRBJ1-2	CAGRGTNYGYTF	TGTGCTGGCCGGGGTACTAACTATGGCTACACCTTC
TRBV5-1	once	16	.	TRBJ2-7	CASSLGTVSRDLEQYF	TGCGCCAGCAGCCTCGGGACGGTGAGCAGGGATCTCGAGCAGTACTTC
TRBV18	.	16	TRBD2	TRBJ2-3	CASFYSSGSFGDTQYF	TGTGCCAGCTTTTACAGTAGCGGGAGTTTCGGAGATACGCAGTATTTT
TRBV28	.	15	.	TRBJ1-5	CASFGRSGYNQPQHF	TGTGCCAGCTTCGGACGGTCTGGTTACAATCAGCCCCAGCATTTT
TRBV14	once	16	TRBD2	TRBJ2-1	CASSYGLAGTRDEQFF	TGTGCCAGCAGCTACGGACTAGCAGGGACTCGGGATGAGCAGTTCTTC
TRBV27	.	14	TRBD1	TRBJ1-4	CASGRQGGGEKLFF	TGTGCCAGCGGAAGACAGGGAGGTGGTGAAAAACTGTTTTTT
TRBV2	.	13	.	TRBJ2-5	CASSPPSEETQYF	TGTGCCAGCAGCCCCCCCTCTGAAGAGACCCAGTACTTC
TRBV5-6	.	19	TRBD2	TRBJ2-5	CASSPGLAGGPDVRETQYF	TGTGCCAGCAGCCCTGGACTAGCGGGAGGGCCCGACGTTAGAGAGACCCAGTACTTC
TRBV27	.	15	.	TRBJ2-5	CASSTPQGRGETQYF	TGTGCCAGCAGTACTCCGCAGGGAAGGGGGGAGACCCAGTACTTC
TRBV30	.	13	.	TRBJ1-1	CAWTPGAGTEAFF	TGTGCCTGGACCCCTGGGGCGGGCACTGAAGCTTTCTTT
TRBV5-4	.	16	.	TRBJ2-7	CASSLTSVGPRGEQYF	TGTGCCAGCAGCTTAACCTCGGTCGGACCAAGAGGGGAGCAGTACTTC